This TCR beta chain was found in a study of CXCR3-negative and CXCR3-positive naive CD8 T cells (dated by TCRdb to about 2019). For context, the study as a whole: In total, about 135 million TRB reads were obtained, corresponding to roughly 1.5 +/- 0.3 million reads per library. Diversity and physicochemical repertoire analyses covered eleven to twelve donors pooled from two independent experiments. Naive subsets from about five donors and memory cells from 3 donors were included in the TRBV-TRBJ cluster analysis.

To note about this clonotype: Its cognate antigen has yet to be identified.

Each CD8+ T cell subset was flow-sorted in triplicate, with 300,000 or so cells per subset placed directly into RLT lysis buffer. To keep memory contaminants out, a stringent definition of naive CD8+ T cells was applied: CD45RO-CCR7+CD27+CD95-. Using standard density gradient centrifugation, peripheral blood mononuclear cells were isolated from buffy coats. A FACSAria III was used to flow-sort naive CD8+ T cells into CXCR3-negative and CXCR3-positive populations. Total RNA was extracted from sorted cells with an RNeasy Mini Kit. The sequencing machine was a NextSeq 550. The Human TCR Profiling Kit (MiLaboratory) was used to prepare UMI-labeled 5' RACE TRB cDNA libraries. cDNA synthesis used the entire amount of extracted RNA, and PCR amplification then used the entire amount of cDNA produced. The libraries were made side by side, with each library going through the same number of PCR cycles. As for the authors' bioinformatics: With a requirement of at least two reads per UMI, MIGEC and MiXCR extracted about 50,000 +/- 10,000 unique UMI-labeled TRB cDNA molecules per library. On average, each library contained approximately 40,000 +/- 10,000 functional in-frame TRB CDR3 nucleotide clonotypes without stop codons. After downsampling to 5000 UMI-labeled TRB molecules per sample, diversity metrics, including normalized Shannon-Wiener and Chao1, were computed in VDJtools. Clonotype-size-weighted physicochemical properties of the central five CDR3 residues (interaction energy, strength, volume and Kidera factor 4) were computed in VDJtools. Based on TCRdb reprocessing of the reads, there is one entry per CDR3 protein sequence, and DNA is missing. Here the V and J calls rest on TCRdb's processing, not on the authors' analysis. Per the sample table, the count is around 88,000 distinct CDR3 sequences. Less than 0.85% of the sample is in the top ten clones.

The CDR3 goes from the cysteine to the phenylalanine over 14 residues. Nucleotide data are not available. The germline V gene gives CDR1 as SGHVS and CDR2 as FNYEAQ. The paper as a whole reports these results and caveats: Compared with CXCR3-negative naive cells, CXCR3-positive naive cells had TRB CDR3s with higher hydrophobicity (lower Kidera factor 4), lower energy, and higher strength and volume indices. Within the same donor, TRBV-TRBJ usage looked similar between naive CXCR3-negative and CXCR3-positive cells, but memory cells had distinct patterns. Surface CD5, linked to self-reactivity in mice, was comparable between naive subsets; TCR interaction strength was therefore also inferred from TRB CDR3 physicochemical properties. Because CXCR3 expression was partially decreased after cryopreservation, freshly isolated PBMCs were used for most assays. Repertoire diversity was comparably high in both naive subsets but much lower in memory CD8+ T cells.

The rearrangement joined TRBV7-6 to TRBJ2-7. This clonotype was sampled from a human donor in good health. Some clones in this sample may be carry-over from other donors' samples. The sample consisted of naive CXCR3+ CD8+ T cells from blood. According to the study, the label for this sample's cell subset or site signals: CD45RO-CCR7+CD27+CD95- naive CD8+ T cells expressing CXCR3 (TNR3+). The CDR3 protein is CASSLGAETYEQYF.